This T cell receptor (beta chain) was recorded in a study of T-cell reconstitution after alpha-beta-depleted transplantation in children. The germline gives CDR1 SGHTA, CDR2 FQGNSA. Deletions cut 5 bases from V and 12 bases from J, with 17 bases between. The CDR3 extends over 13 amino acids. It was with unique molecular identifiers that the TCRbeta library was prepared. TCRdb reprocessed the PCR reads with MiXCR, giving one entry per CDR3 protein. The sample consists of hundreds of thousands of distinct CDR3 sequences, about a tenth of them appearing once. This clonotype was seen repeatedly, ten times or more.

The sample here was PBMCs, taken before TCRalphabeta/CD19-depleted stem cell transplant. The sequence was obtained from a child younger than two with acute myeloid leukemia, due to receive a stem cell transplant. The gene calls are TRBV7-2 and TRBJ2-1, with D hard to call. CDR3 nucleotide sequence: TGTGCCAGCAGCCCGATGCGGTCCGTTGCGCAGTTCTTC. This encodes CASSPMRSVAQFF.